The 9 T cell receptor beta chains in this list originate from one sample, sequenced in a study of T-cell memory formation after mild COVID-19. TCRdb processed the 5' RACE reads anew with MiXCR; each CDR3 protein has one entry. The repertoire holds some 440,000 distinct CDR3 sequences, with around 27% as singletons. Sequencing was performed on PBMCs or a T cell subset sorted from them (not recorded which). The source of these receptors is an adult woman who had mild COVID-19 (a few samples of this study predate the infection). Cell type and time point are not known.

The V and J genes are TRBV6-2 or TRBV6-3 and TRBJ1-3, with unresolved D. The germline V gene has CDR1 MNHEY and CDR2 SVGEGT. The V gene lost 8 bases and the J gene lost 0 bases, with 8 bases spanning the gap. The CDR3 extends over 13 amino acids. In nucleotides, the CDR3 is TGTGCCAGCGGACCGTTCTCTGGAAACACCATATATTTT. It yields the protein CASGPFSGNTIYF.

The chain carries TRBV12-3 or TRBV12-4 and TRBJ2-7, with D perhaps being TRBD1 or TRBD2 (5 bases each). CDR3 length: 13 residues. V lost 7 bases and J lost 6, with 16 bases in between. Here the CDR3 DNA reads TGTGCCAGCACCCCAAGCGGTAGGGGCGAGCAGTACTTC. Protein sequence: CASTPSGRGEQYF.

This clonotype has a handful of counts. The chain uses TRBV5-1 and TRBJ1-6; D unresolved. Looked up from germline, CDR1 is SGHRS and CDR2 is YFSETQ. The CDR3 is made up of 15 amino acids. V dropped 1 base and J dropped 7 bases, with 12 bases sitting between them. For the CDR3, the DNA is TGCGCCAGCAGCTTGCGAAGGGTTGAGAATTCACCCCTCCACTTT. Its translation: CASSLRRVENSPLHF.

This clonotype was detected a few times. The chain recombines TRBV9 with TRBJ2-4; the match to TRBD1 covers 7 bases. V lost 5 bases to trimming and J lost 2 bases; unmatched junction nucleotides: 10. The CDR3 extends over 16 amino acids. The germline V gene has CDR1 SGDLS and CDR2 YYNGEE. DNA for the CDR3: TGTGCCAGCAGTACACAGGGGTGGGATTCCAAAAACATTCAGTACTTC. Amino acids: CASSTQGWDSKNIQYF.

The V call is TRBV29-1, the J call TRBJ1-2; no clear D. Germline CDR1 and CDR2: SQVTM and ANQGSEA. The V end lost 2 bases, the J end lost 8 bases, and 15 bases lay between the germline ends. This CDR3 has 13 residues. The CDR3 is CSVERVILQGYTF. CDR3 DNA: TGCAGCGTTGAAAGGGTCATCCTACAGGGCTACACCTTC.

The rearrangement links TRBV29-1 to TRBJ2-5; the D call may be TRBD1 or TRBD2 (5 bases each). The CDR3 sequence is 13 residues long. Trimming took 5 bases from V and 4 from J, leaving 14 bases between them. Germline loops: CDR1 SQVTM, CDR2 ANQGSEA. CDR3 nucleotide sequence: TGCAGCGTTTGCCGGGACGGGCTAGAGACCCAGTACTTC. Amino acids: CSVCRDGLETQYF.

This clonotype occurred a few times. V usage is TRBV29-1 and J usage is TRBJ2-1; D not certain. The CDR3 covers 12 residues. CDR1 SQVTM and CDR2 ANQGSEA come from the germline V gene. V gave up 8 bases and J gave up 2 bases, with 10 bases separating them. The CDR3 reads CSLRWAYNEQFF. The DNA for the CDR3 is TGCAGCCTTCGGTGGGCCTACAATGAGCAGTTCTTC.

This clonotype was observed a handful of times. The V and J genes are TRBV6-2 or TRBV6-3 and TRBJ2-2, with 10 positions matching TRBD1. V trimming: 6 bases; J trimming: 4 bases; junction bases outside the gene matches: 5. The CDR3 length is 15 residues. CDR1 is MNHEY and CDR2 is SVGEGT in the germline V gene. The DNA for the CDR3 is TGTGCCAGCAGCCGGGACAGGGGTGGCACCGGGGAGCTGTTTTTT. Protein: CASSRDRGGTGELFF.

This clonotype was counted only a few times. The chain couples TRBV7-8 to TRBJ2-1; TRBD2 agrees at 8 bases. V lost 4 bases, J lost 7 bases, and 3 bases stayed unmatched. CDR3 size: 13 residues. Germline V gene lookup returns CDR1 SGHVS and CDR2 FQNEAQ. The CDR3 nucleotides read TGTGCCAGCAGCTCGGGGGGGAAAAATGAGCAGTTCTTC. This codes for CASSSGGKNEQFF.